This TCR beta chain originates from a study of shared clonotypes between healthy human individuals. Study in general: The study used three CD4 naive, three CD4 memory, two CD8 naive and one CD8 memory plate per donor. Whole-study results and caveats: Generally, naive subsets came out with larger estimated richness than memory subsets.

This CDR3 has 12 residues. Trimming stripped 4 bases from V and 8 bases from J, with 11 bases between. CDR1 and CDR2 from the germline V gene are LNHDA and SQIVND (reference sequence). Repertoires were generated with immunoSEQ multiplex PCR, while TCRdb's copy carries only in-frame clones and drops some. The sample records a few million clones, over 85% being singletons. Only Caucasian adults living in Nashville, Tennessee made up the donor group. A CD45RA-negative memory subset and a CD45RA+ naive subset were separated from the CD4+ cells. Turning to this clone: Antigen unknown.

The chain is built from TRBV19 and TRBJ1-1; D uncertain. The source is a man aged 18-30 years in good health. Some clones in this sample may be carry-over from other donors' samples. The source material was naive CD4+ T cells from PBMCs. The subset is: CD45RA+ positively selected. The CDR3: CASSTKMGEAFF. The CDR3, as DNA: TGTGCCAGTAGTACCAAGATGGGCGAAGCTTTCTTT.